Sequencing of this T cell receptor (beta chain) was carried out in a study of blood T cell repertoires in COVID-19. Overall study context: Sites across the United States, Italy and Spain contributed samples from acute and convalescent COVID-19.

Germline lookup yields CDR1 SGHVS and CDR2 FQNEAQ. The CDR3 totals 15 residues. The J segment lost 6 bases and the V segment lost 5 bases, leaving 8 bases of the junction unmatched. TCRdb's copy holds only in-frame clones and misses some; the assay was immunoSEQ multiplex PCR. The table lists 40,000 to 55,000 clones, 70% to 90% of them singletons. Input material: peripheral blood. This receptor was identified in a man aged 50 or older with active COVID-19. The V gene is TRBV7-8, the J gene TRBJ2-2, with 8 bases identical to TRBD2. The CDR3 is CASSRGGGPAGELFF. In DNA form, the CDR3 reads TGTGCCAGCAGCCGGGGGGGAGGGCCGGCCGGGGAGCTGTTTTTT.